This TCR beta chain was observed in a study of shared clonotypes between healthy human individuals (dated by TCRdb to 2018 to 2020). The study in broad terms: The cohort comprised two women and a few men aged 18 to 49 years. To estimate repertoire size and how much clonotype sharing occurs between individuals, the study deeply sequenced the blood TCR repertoires of about five healthy adults. Different laboratories and diverse techniques were used to prepare libraries and sequence TCR repertoires, to increase sequencing depth and limit assay-specific biases. Between about 0.9 and 9 billion PBMCs per donor were obtained by leukapheresis. For each donor, CD4 naive and CD4 memory were each given three plates, CD8 naive was given two plates, and CD8 memory was given one plate. General study outcomes and caveats: Clonotypes shared by all four sorted-subset donors showed higher generation probabilities than non-shared clonotypes. Larger estimated clonotype richness was generally found for naive subsets than for memory subsets. Across four donors, roughly 5.4% of naive CD4, over 3% of naive CD8, about 2% of memory CD4, and under 0.45% of memory CD8 clonotypes were shared. Even with the large sequencing depth, rarefaction of the sorted-subset datasets indicated that sequencing was incomplete. Pairwise subsampling led to the expectation that sequencing depth would affect the degree of clonotype sharing among donors. Because the study included a small number of donors, the genetic and exposure-history diversity represented was limited. Sampling was limited to blood, and TCR repertoires in tissue likely differ from TCR repertoires in blood.

Note on this clone: Its antigen is currently not known. No per-base quality is available; no much larger clone lies one base away. Distinct nucleotide sequences in the sample also encode this CDR3.

TCR CDR3 regions were amplified from genomic DNA by multiplex PCR using the deep immunoSEQ assay. For each cell subset, the extracted genomic DNA was distributed evenly across all wells of several immunoSEQ 96-well plates, and each plate served as one replicate. Each replicate PCR for sorted subsets received around 200 ng genomic DNA, equal to about 29,000 T cell genomes. Purified libraries were quantified with a Qubit 3.0 fluorometer, sized on a Bioanalyzer 2100, and re-quantified with the KAPA Library Quantification kit. Every immunoSEQ 96-well plate was sequenced on a dedicated single-read 150-cycle Illumina NextSeq 550 flow cell. Per the authors' processing: Because the immunoSEQ output included only junctional sequences and no quality scores, the filtering could not be the same as the filtering used for full-length reads. To assign V/J genes and CDR3, sequences were annotated using PyIR, a Python wrapper for IgBLAST v1.9, with IMGT germline references. Reads were removed for weak V/J assignments (E-value above 1e-6), missing CDR3, stop codons, out-of-frame junctions, or ambiguous translated residues. V3J clonotypes were defined as sequences sharing the same inferred V gene, J gene, and CDR3 amino acid sequence. Percentage overlap between repertoires was calculated by dividing the number of shared unique clonotypes by the size of the smaller repertoire. Repertoire richness was assessed with RTK rarefaction, the Chao1 estimator, and Recon v2.1 estimates of unobserved clonotypes. Generation probabilities for all TCRbeta clonotypes obtained by the gDNA method from four donors were computed using OLGA. This is the immuneACCESS table as TCRdb keeps it, with only in-frame sequences that have V and J called. A part of the clones is gone; compared with another copy, unresolved V genes explain less than half, and the rest is unexplained. From that table come the V and J calls and clone size; the DNA was used to work out D and trimming. The sample table contains under 1 million clones; only one count was recorded for 80% to 95% of them. Together, the top ten hold approximately 25% of the sample.

The CDR3 measures 14 amino acids from cysteine to phenylalanine. Left in the record is the CDR3 DNA by itself, 42 bases read in frame from the first base. CDR1 is given as LNHDA and CDR2 as SQIVND, both from the germline V gene (reference sequence). The V end gives up 3 bases and the J end 3 bases, leaving 4 bases in the junction not matched to a gene. For the CD8 naive samples, CD45RO-negative cells were positively selected for CCR7, yielding a CD45RA+CCR7+ population from which TemRA cells were excluded. Donors were healthy HIV-negative adults with no recently reported acute infections or vaccinations. Every donor was a Caucasian adult residing in Nashville, Tennessee, USA. Blood was collected by leukapheresis, and PBMCs were isolated by Ficoll-Histopaque density gradient centrifugation and then cryopreserved in liquid nitrogen vapor phase. Purity and quantity of every magnetically sorted T cell population were checked by analytical flow cytometry. Genomic DNA was isolated from each sorted fraction and quantified by UV absorbance on a Nanodrop 2000c.

The clonotype originates from a young man in good health. The sequencing sample was made of naive CD8+ T cells sorted from blood. The cell subset or site label for this specimen denotes: CD45RA+CCR7+. The chain is made from TRBV19 and TRBJ2-7; the junction holds 8 bases that match TRBD1. DNA sequence: TGTGCCAGTAGTATCGGGACAGGAGACTACGAGCAGTACTTC. It specifies CASSIGTGDYEQYF. With the portions outside the CDR3 filled from the reference TRBV19 and TRBJ2-7 genes, the complete variable region becomes DGGITQSPKYLFRKEGQNVTLSCEQNLNHDAMYWYRQDPGQGLRLIYYSQIVNDFQKGDIAEGYSVSREKKESFPLTVTSAQKNPTAFYLCASSIGTGDYEQYFGPGTRLTVT.